This T cell receptor (beta chain) was obtained from a study of blood T cell repertoires in COVID-19. Study as a whole: PBMCs, B-cell-depleted T cells, or T cells were the source of the cDNA or gDNA that made up the material.

Data came from immunoSEQ multiplex PCR; TCRdb stores just in-frame clones and leaves some out. The table includes about 35,000 clones, around 87% detected once. The germline V gene has CDR1 MNHNY and CDR2 SVGAGI (reference sequence). The V end was cut by 4 bases, the J end by 4 bases, with 2 bases between. The CDR3 spans 11 residues. Sequences were obtained from peripheral blood. The clonotype originates from a human donor in a cohort sampled during active COVID-19. The V gene is TRBV6-6, the J gene TRBJ1-5; D unclear. In DNA form, the CDR3 reads TGTGCCAGCAGTTCGAATCAGCCCCAGCATTTT. Protein sequence: CASSSNQPQHF.